This entry lists 16 T cell receptor beta chains sequenced from one sample in a study of blood T cell repertoires in COVID-19. Assay: immunoSEQ multiplex PCR; the TCRdb copy retains only in-frame clones and omits some. The sample consists of 35,000 to 50,000 clones, roughly 70% of them appearing once. The sample was peripheral blood. These receptors originate from a man older than 75 with acute or convalescent COVID-19.

This clone came up once. V usage is TRBV5-1 and J usage is TRBJ2-1; the D gene is possibly TRBD2 (6 bases). Germline CDR1 is SGHRS and CDR2 is YFSETQ. Trimming removed 0 bases from V and 7 bases from J, with 14 bases in between. The CDR3 is 15 residues long. DNA of the CDR3: TGCGCCAGCAGCTTGGAGGGAGGCAGGGCTAATGAGCAGTTCTTC. Its translation: CASSLEGGRANEQFF.

The CDR3 reads CASSQYYFRSDEQYF. The CDR3 coding sequence is TGTGCCAGCAGCCAATATTATTTCCGCTCGGACGAGCAGTACTTC. The chain uses TRBV4-2 and TRBJ2-7; no firm D call. Germline V lookup: CDR1 LGHNA, CDR2 YNFKEQ. CDR3 length: 15 residues. Trimming stripped 2 bases from V and 5 bases from J, with 16 bases between.

This clone showed up just a few times. This chain joins TRBV18 and TRBJ2-7; 7 positions agree with TRBD1. Trimming took 4 bases from V and 2 from J; bases not matched to a gene: 11. This CDR3 has 16 amino acids. The germline V gene has CDR1 KGHSH and CDR2 LQKENI. CDR3 amino acids: CASSLIIRDRTYEQYF. CDR3 DNA sequence: TGTGCCAGCTCACTAATAATCCGGGACAGAACCTACGAGCAGTACTTC.

The CDR3 nucleotides are TGTGCCAGTAGTATATCTATGTCGGCAGAGGATAACTACGAGCAGTACTTC. Its translation is CASSISMSAEDNYEQYF. The V call is TRBV19, the J call TRBJ2-7; the D is unclear. This CDR3 region has 17 residues. V lost 2 bases and J 3 bases, leaving 20 bases between the germline ends. Germline assignment: CDR1 LNHDA and CDR2 SQIVND (reference sequence).

This CDR3 reads CASSIFPDRAGYNEQFF. Here the CDR3 DNA reads TGTGCCAGTAGTATATTCCCGGACAGGGCGGGATACAATGAGCAGTTCTTC. The rearrangement joins TRBV19 to TRBJ2-1; 8 nucleotides line up with TRBD1. The CDR3 is made up of 17 amino acids. After removal of 2 bases from V and 4 bases from J, the junction contained 10 bases not matched to a gene. Germline V gene lookup returns CDR1 LNHDA and CDR2 SQIVND (reference sequence).

The chain is built from TRBV10-3 and TRBJ2-4, with 10 bases that match TRBD1. Trimming removed 5 bases from V and 6 bases from J; junction bases left unmatched: 7. The CDR3 length is 15 residues. Germline CDR1 is ENHRY and CDR2 is SYGVKD. CDR3 protein: CAISSTGGVSNIQYF. The CDR3 DNA reads TGTGCCATCAGTTCGACAGGGGGCGTCTCAAACATTCAGTACTTC.

The V gene is TRBV12-5, the J gene TRBJ2-1; 7 bases are a match to TRBD2. The CDR3 contains 16 residues. Unmatched junction bases numbered 13, after V lost 3 bases and J lost 8 bases. Germline CDR1 is LGHNT and CDR2 is FRNRAP. CDR3 in DNA: TGTGCTAGTGGTTTCCGCGTGGCGGGAGAACCACATGAGCAGTTCTTC. Protein sequence: CASGFRVAGEPHEQFF.

This clone was seen a handful of times. The chain uses TRBV4-1 and TRBJ1-6, with TRBD1 as a possible D gene (6 bases). Germline V gene sequence: CDR1 MGHRA, CDR2 YSYEKL. The CDR3 length is 17 residues. The V gene lost 2 bases and the J gene lost 8 bases, with 19 bases spanning the gap. The CDR3 is CASSQITGYAVDSPLHF. The CDR3 DNA follows: TGCGCCAGCAGCCAAATTACAGGGTACGCTGTAGATTCACCCCTCCACTTT.

This rearrangement joins TRBV6-5 to TRBJ2-1; D is uncertain. This CDR3 spans 13 amino acids. V shed 5 bases and J shed 3 bases, with 8 bases lying between them. From germline, CDR1 is MNHEY and CDR2 SVGAGI. The CDR3 sequence: CASSPPDYNEQFF. The CDR3 nucleotides are TGTGCCAGCAGTCCCCCAGACTACAATGAGCAGTTCTTC.

V usage is TRBV5-8 and J usage is TRBJ2-7; TRBD1 matches 9 bases. The CDR3 is 17 amino acids. Trimming took 3 bases from V and 4 from J; bases not matched to a gene: 14. The germline V gene has CDR1 SGHTS and CDR2 YDEGEE. The CDR3 coding sequence is TGTGCCAGCAGCTATCACAGGGGGCTCCTCAATCTATACGAGCAGTACTTC. Its translation: CASSYHRGLLNLYEQYF.

The rearrangement uses TRBV4-2 and TRBJ1-4, with 9 bases matching TRBD1. Trimming cost V 3 bases and J 4 bases; bases outside gene matches: 6. Per the germline V gene, CDR1 is LGHNA and CDR2 is YNFKEQ. The CDR3 runs to 16 residues. In nucleotides, the CDR3 is TGTGCCAGCAGCCATGAGCCGGGACAGGGTAATGAAAAACTGTTTTTT. Translation gives CASSHEPGQGNEKLFF.

Written as DNA, the CDR3 is TGTGCCAGCAGCCGCCTGGGGGCGCCTCTTTATGGCTACACCTTC. The encoded protein is CASSRLGAPLYGYTF. V and J are TRBV5-6 and TRBJ1-2; possible D gene TRBD1, 6 bases. The germline V gene encodes CDR1 SGHDT and CDR2 YYEEEE. V was cut by 4 bases and J by 5 bases, with 18 bases left in between. This CDR3 comprises 15 residues.

The V and J genes are TRBV7-6 and TRBJ2-2; tentative D call: TRBD1 (6 bases). The V gene lost 1 base and the J gene lost 7 bases, with 16 bases spanning the gap. Germline V gene sequence: CDR1 SGHVS, CDR2 FNYEAQ. The CDR3 runs 16 residues. CDR3 nucleotides: TGTGCCAGCAGCTTAGGGGCAGGGGATTTAGTCGGGGAGCTGTTTTTT. Translation: CASSLGAGDLVGELFF.

Details on this clone: The germline gene is not matched at one end of the junction; a read error may be the cause. J is TRBJ2-1 and V is TRBV12-3 or TRBV12-4; 8 positions match TRBD2. The length of the CDR3 is 11 residues. CDR3 coding DNA: TGTGCCAGCAGTTTCGGGGGGGAGCGGTTCTTC. It yields the protein CASSFGGERFF.

CDR3 DNA sequence: TGTGCCAGCAGCCGAAGAAGCGGGGGCCGGGGAGATACGCAGTATTTT. Its translation is CASSRRSGGRGDTQYF. The rearrangement uses TRBV7-9 and TRBJ2-3, with TRBD2 matching over 8 bases. V shed 5 bases and J 5 bases; nucleotides not matched to a gene: 12. Germline CDR1 SEHNR, CDR2 FQNEAQ (reference sequence). The CDR3 runs 16 residues.

The genes are TRBV6-6 and TRBJ1-5; D call uncertain. V was cut by 4 bases and J by 1 base, with 11 bases left in between. This CDR3 contains 15 residues. CDR1 and CDR2 from the germline V gene are MNHNY and SVGAGI (reference sequence). The CDR3 DNA is TGTGCCAGCAGTTCCCTATCGACAAGCAATCAGCCCCAGCATTTT. Translating gives CASSSLSTSNQPQHF.